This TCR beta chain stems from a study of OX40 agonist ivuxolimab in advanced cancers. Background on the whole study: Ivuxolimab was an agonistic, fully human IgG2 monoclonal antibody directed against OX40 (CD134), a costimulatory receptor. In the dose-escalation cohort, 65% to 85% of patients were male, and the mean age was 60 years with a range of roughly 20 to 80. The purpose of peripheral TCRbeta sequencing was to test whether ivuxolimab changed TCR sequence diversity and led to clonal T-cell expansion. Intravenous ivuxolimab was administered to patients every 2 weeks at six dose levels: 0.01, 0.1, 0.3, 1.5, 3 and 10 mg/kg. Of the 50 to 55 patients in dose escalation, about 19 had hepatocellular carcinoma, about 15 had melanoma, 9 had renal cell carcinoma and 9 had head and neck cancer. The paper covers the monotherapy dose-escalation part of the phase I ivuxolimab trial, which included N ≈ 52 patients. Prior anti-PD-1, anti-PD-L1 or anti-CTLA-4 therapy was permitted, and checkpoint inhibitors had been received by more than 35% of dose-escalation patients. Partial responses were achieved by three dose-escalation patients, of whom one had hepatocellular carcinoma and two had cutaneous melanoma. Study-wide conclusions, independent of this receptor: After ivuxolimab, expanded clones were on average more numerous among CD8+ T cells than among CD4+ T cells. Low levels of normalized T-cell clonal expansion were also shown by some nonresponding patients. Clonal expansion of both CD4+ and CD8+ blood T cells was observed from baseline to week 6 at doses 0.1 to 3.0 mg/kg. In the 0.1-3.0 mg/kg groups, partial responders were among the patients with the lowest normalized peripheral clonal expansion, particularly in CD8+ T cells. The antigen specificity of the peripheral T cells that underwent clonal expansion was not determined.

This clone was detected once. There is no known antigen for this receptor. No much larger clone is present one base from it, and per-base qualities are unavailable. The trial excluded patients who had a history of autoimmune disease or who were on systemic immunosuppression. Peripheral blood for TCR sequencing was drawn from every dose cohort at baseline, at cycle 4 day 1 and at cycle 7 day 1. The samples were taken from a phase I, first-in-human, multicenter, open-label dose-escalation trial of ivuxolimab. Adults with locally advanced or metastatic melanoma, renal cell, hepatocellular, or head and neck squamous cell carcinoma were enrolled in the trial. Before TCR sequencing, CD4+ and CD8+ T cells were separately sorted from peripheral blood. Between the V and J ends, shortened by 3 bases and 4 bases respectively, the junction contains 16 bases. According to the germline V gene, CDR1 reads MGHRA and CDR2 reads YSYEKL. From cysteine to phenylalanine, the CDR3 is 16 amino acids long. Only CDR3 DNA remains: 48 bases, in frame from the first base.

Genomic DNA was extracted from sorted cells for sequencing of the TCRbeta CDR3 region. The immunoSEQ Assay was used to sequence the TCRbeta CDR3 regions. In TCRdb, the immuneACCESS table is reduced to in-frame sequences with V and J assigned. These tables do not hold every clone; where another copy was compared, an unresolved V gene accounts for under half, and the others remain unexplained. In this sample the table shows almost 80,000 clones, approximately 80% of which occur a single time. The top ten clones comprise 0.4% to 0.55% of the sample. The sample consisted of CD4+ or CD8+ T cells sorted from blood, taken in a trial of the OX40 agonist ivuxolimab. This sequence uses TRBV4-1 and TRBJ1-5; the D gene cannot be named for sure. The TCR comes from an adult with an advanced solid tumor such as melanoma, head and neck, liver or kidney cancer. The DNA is TGCGCCAGCAGCCAGCGTGGGATCGTGGGGAATCAGCCCCAGCATTTT. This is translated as CASSQRGIVGNQPQHF.